The rows below give T cell receptor beta chains drawn from one sample of a study of blood T cell repertoires in COVID-19. Profiling relied on immunoSEQ multiplex PCR, and the TCRdb table lists in-frame clones only, not all of them. The table lists 65,000 to 70,000 clones, approximately 83% of them singletons. Specimen: peripheral blood. The receptors were sampled from an older man with acute or convalescent COVID-19. The CDR3 runs from the conserved cysteine through the conserved F or W. The D gene is left open where the match is weak. Only part of the rows carry a size: once, few, many, or a class if the clone is expanded.

clone_size: NA
v_call: TRBV7-2
d_call: TRBD1
j_call: TRBJ2-7
cdr3_aa: CASSPVGTGAREQYF
cdr3_nt: TGTGCCAGCAGCCCAGTTGGGACAGGGGCACGCGAGCAGTACTTC

clone_size: few
v_call: TRBV9
d_call: NA
j_call: TRBJ1-3
cdr3_aa: CASSALGAGNTIYF
cdr3_nt: TGTGCCAGCAGCGCCCTAGGGGCTGGAAACACCATATATTTT

clone_size: NA
v_call: TRBV7-2
d_call: TRBD2
j_call: TRBJ2-1
cdr3_aa: CASSLTSGAYNEQFF
cdr3_nt: TGTGCCAGCAGCTTGACTAGCGGGGCTTACAATGAGCAGTTCTTC

clone_size: NA
v_call: TRBV30
d_call: NA
j_call: TRBJ2-7
cdr3_aa: CAWSGGARNRYTSYEQYF
cdr3_nt: TGTGCCTGGAGTGGGGGAGCGAGAAATCGGTACACGTCCTACGAGCAGTACTTC

clone_size: NA
v_call: TRBV3-1/TRBV3-2
d_call: TRBD2
j_call: TRBJ2-2
cdr3_aa: CASSRAGGNTGELFF
cdr3_nt: TGTGCCAGCAGCCGAGCGGGGGGCAACACCGGGGAGCTGTTTTTT

clone_size: once
v_call: TRBV6-5
d_call: NA
j_call: TRBJ1-1
cdr3_aa: CASSYSIGRDTEAFF
cdr3_nt: TGTGCCAGCAGTTACTCGATAGGCCGGGACACTGAAGCTTTCTTT

clone_size: NA
v_call: TRBV7-6
d_call: TRBD2
j_call: TRBJ2-7
cdr3_aa: CASSKTAGAYEQYF
cdr3_nt: TGTGCCAGCAGCAAGACGGCGGGAGCCTACGAGCAGTACTTC

clone_size: once
v_call: TRBV11-2
d_call: NA
j_call: TRBJ1-1
cdr3_aa: CASSLGTEAFF
cdr3_nt: TGTGCCAGCAGCCTCGGGACTGAAGCTTTCTTT

clone_size: NA
v_call: TRBV3-1/TRBV3-2
d_call: TRBD2
j_call: TRBJ2-1
cdr3_aa: CASSQVGRAINEQFF
cdr3_nt: TGTGCCAGCAGCCAAGTCGGGAGGGCCATCAATGAGCAGTTCTTC

clone_size: once
v_call: TRBV12-5
d_call: NA
j_call: TRBJ1-1
cdr3_aa: CASGPGSGGAEAFF
cdr3_nt: TGTGCTAGTGGTCCAGGGTCCGGCGGGGCTGAAGCTTTCTTT

clone_size: NA
v_call: TRBV6-5
d_call: NA
j_call: TRBJ2-7
cdr3_aa: CASSKTVTSYEQYF
cdr3_nt: TGTGCCAGCAGTAAGACAGTCACCTCCTACGAGCAGTACTTC

clone_size: NA
v_call: TRBV9
d_call: NA
j_call: TRBJ1-2
cdr3_aa: CASTLGEGVYGYTF
cdr3_nt: TGTGCCAGCACCCTAGGGGAAGGAGTCTATGGCTACACCTTC

clone_size: NA
v_call: TRBV7-2
d_call: NA
j_call: TRBJ1-2
cdr3_aa: CASSLFDPGIFGRGYTF
cdr3_nt: TGTGCCAGCAGCCTATTCGACCCAGGGATTTTCGGACGTGGCTACACCTTC

clone_size: NA
v_call: TRBV28
d_call: NA
j_call: TRBJ1-5
cdr3_aa: CASSLFGGLPSNQPQHF
cdr3_nt: TGTGCCAGCAGTTTATTTGGCGGACTACCTAGCAATCAGCCCCAGCATTTT

clone_size: NA
v_call: TRBV10-2
d_call: NA
j_call: TRBJ2-1
cdr3_aa: CASANEAYNEQFF
cdr3_nt: TGCGCCAGCGCTAACGAGGCCTACAATGAGCAGTTCTTC

clone_size: NA
v_call: TRBV6-4
d_call: TRBD2
j_call: TRBJ2-2
cdr3_aa: CASKSTSGSNTGELFF
cdr3_nt: TGTGCCAGCAAGTCTACTAGCGGGTCGAACACCGGGGAGCTGTTTTTT

clone_size: NA
v_call: TRBV21-1
d_call: NA
j_call: TRBJ2-7
cdr3_aa: CASSKVGQGGYYEQYF
cdr3_nt: TGTGCCAGCAGCAAAGTAGGGCAGGGAGGTTACTACGAGCAGTACTTC

clone_size: NA
v_call: TRBV5-1
d_call: NA
j_call: TRBJ2-3
cdr3_aa: CASSLGTNRITDTQYF
cdr3_nt: TGCGCCAGCAGCTTGGGGACTAACCGCATCACAGATACGCAGTATTTT

clone_size: NA
v_call: TRBV5-1
d_call: NA
j_call: TRBJ2-5
cdr3_aa: CASSLDNRDWETQYF
cdr3_nt: TGCGCCAGCAGCCTAGATAACAGGGATTGGGAGACCCAGTACTTC

clone_size: NA
v_call: TRBV5-1
d_call: NA
j_call: TRBJ1-1
cdr3_aa: CASSLVRGVTEAFF
cdr3_nt: TGCGCCAGCAGCTTGGTCCGGGGGGTCACTGAAGCTTTCTTT

clone_size: NA
v_call: TRBV4-1
d_call: NA
j_call: TRBJ2-7
cdr3_aa: CASSRGFDSYEQYF
cdr3_nt: TGCGCCAGCAGCCGAGGCTTCGACTCCTACGAGCAGTACTTC

clone_size: NA
v_call: TRBV5-5
d_call: TRBD1
j_call: TRBJ1-2
cdr3_aa: CASSLEGSGGIYGYTF
cdr3_nt: TGTGCCAGCAGCTTGGAAGGGTCAGGGGGCATCTATGGCTACACCTTC

clone_size: NA
v_call: TRBV19
d_call: NA
j_call: TRBJ1-1
cdr3_aa: CASSPGGGTEAFF
cdr3_nt: TGTGCCAGTAGTCCCGGGGGGGGGACTGAAGCTTTCTTT

clone_size: few
v_call: TRBV5-1
d_call: TRBD1
j_call: TRBJ1-2
cdr3_aa: CASSPPGTGGRDGYTF
cdr3_nt: TGCGCCAGCAGCCCACCCGGGACAGGGGGACGCGATGGCTACACCTTC

clone_size: NA
v_call: TRBV4-1
d_call: NA
j_call: TRBJ1-1
cdr3_aa: CASSHQGPTAEAFF
cdr3_nt: TGCGCCAGCAGCCACCAGGGCCCGACCGCTGAAGCTTTCTTT

clone_size: NA
v_call: TRBV11-1
d_call: NA
j_call: TRBJ1-1
cdr3_aa: CASSLDRDTEAFF
cdr3_nt: TGTGCCAGCAGCTTAGACAGGGACACTGAAGCTTTCTTT

clone_size: NA
v_call: TRBV5-1
d_call: TRBD2
j_call: TRBJ2-2
cdr3_aa: CASSFWKGLAGVNTGELFF
cdr3_nt: TGCGCCAGCAGCTTCTGGAAGGGACTAGCGGGAGTGAACACCGGGGAGCTGTTTTTT

clone_size: NA
v_call: TRBV5-1
d_call: TRBD1
j_call: TRBJ1-1
cdr3_aa: CASSSQGVVGTEAFF
cdr3_nt: TGCGCCAGCAGCTCCCAGGGGGTAGTAGGGACTGAAGCTTTCTTT

clone_size: NA
v_call: TRBV29-1
d_call: NA
j_call: TRBJ1-1
cdr3_aa: CSVMSLRLNTEAFF
cdr3_nt: TGCAGCGTTATGTCCCTTCGACTTAACACTGAAGCTTTCTTT

clone_size: NA
v_call: TRBV30
d_call: NA
j_call: TRBJ1-2
cdr3_aa: CAWRGGLYGYTF
cdr3_nt: TGTGCCTGGAGGGGCGGGCTCTATGGCTACACCTTC

clone_size: NA
v_call: TRBV30
d_call: NA
j_call: TRBJ1-3
cdr3_aa: CACSTGQSSGNTIYF
cdr3_nt: TGTGCCTGCTCGACAGGACAAAGCTCTGGAAACACCATATATTTT

clone_size: NA
v_call: TRBV7-2
d_call: NA
j_call: TRBJ2-7
cdr3_aa: CASSLGSAGTYEQYF
cdr3_nt: TGTGCCAGCAGCTTAGGGTCGGCAGGTACCTACGAGCAGTACTTC

clone_size: NA
v_call: TRBV2
d_call: TRBD2
j_call: TRBJ2-6
cdr3_aa: CASSGLAGSGANVLTF
cdr3_nt: TGTGCCAGCAGTGGACTAGCGGGATCGGGGGCCAACGTCCTGACTTTC

clone_size: NA
v_call: TRBV19
d_call: NA
j_call: TRBJ1-5
cdr3_aa: CASTLQGVQPQHF
cdr3_nt: TGTGCCAGTACCCTTCAAGGGGTTCAGCCCCAGCATTTT

clone_size: NA
v_call: TRBV5-1
d_call: NA
j_call: TRBJ2-1
cdr3_aa: CASSLAIGGGYEQFF
cdr3_nt: TGCGCCAGCAGCTTGGCCATAGGGGGTGGCTATGAGCAGTTCTTC

clone_size: NA
v_call: TRBV6-1
d_call: TRBD2
j_call: TRBJ2-7
cdr3_aa: CASSALTSGGGYEQYF
cdr3_nt: TGTGCCAGCAGTGCCCTGACTAGCGGGGGGGGGTACGAGCAGTACTTC

clone_size: few
v_call: TRBV7-2
d_call: TRBD1
j_call: TRBJ1-2
cdr3_aa: CASSSAGTGGNGYTF
cdr3_nt: TGTGCCAGCAGCTCGGCCGGGACAGGGGGAAATGGCTACACCTTC

clone_size: NA
v_call: TRBV15
d_call: NA
j_call: TRBJ2-1
cdr3_aa: CATSRARDSTEFF
cdr3_nt: TGTGCCACCAGCAGAGCCCGGGACTCCACGGAGTTCTTC

clone_size: NA
v_call: TRBV9
d_call: NA
j_call: TRBJ1-5
cdr3_aa: CASSQGTGSNQPQHF
cdr3_nt: TGTGCCAGCAGCCAGGGGACGGGTAGCAATCAGCCCCAGCATTTT

clone_size: NA
v_call: TRBV2
d_call: NA
j_call: TRBJ2-2
cdr3_aa: CASQKNTGELFF
cdr3_nt: TGTGCCAGCCAAAAGAACACCGGGGAGCTGTTTTTT

clone_size: NA
v_call: TRBV5-1
d_call: NA
j_call: TRBJ1-3
cdr3_aa: CASSLEQGDIGNTIYF
cdr3_nt: TGCGCCAGCAGCTTGGAACAGGGTGATATCGGAAACACCATATATTTT

clone_size: NA
v_call: TRBV7-8
d_call: TRBD1
j_call: TRBJ2-2
cdr3_aa: CASSLRTTGGGELFF
cdr3_nt: TGTGCCAGCAGCTTAAGGACCACAGGGGGCGGGGAGCTGTTTTTT

clone_size: NA
v_call: TRBV7-2
d_call: NA
j_call: TRBJ2-5
cdr3_aa: CASIHFGTATQETQYF
cdr3_nt: NA

clone_size: NA
v_call: TRBV18
d_call: NA
j_call: TRBJ2-1
cdr3_aa: CASSPSNEQFF
cdr3_nt: TGTGCCAGCTCACCGAGTAATGAGCAGTTCTTC

clone_size: NA
v_call: TRBV11-3
d_call: NA
j_call: TRBJ2-1
cdr3_aa: CASSLEGRLSSYNEQFF
cdr3_nt: TGTGCCAGCAGCTTAGAGGGGAGATTAAGCTCCTACAATGAGCAGTTCTTC

clone_size: NA
v_call: TRBV19
d_call: TRBD1
j_call: TRBJ1-1
cdr3_aa: CASSIDRQGAVTEAFF
cdr3_nt: TGTGCCAGTAGTATAGATCGGCAGGGGGCGGTCACTGAAGCTTTCTTT

clone_size: NA
v_call: TRBV30
d_call: NA
j_call: TRBJ1-5
cdr3_aa: CAWSGGGVSNQPQHF
cdr3_nt: TGTGCCTGGAGTGGGGGAGGGGTTAGCAATCAGCCCCAGCATTTT

clone_size: NA
v_call: TRBV27
d_call: NA
j_call: TRBJ2-7
cdr3_aa: CASSLLTRHEQYF
cdr3_nt: TGTGCCAGCAGTTTATTGACTAGACACGAGCAGTACTTC

clone_size: NA
v_call: TRBV10-3
d_call: NA
j_call: TRBJ2-7
cdr3_aa: CAISEYPGSYEQYF
cdr3_nt: TGTGCCATCAGTGAGTATCCGGGCTCCTACGAGCAGTACTTC

clone_size: few
v_call: TRBV18
d_call: NA
j_call: TRBJ2-1
cdr3_aa: CASSPSRTGAVWNEQFF
cdr3_nt: TGTGCCAGCTCACCTAGCCGTACGGGAGCCGTATGGAATGAGCAGTTCTTC

clone_size: NA
v_call: TRBV5-5
d_call: TRBD1
j_call: TRBJ2-7
cdr3_aa: CASSLAGGQGAHEQYF
cdr3_nt: TGTGCCAGCAGCTTGGCCGGGGGACAGGGGGCTCACGAGCAGTACTTC

clone_size: NA
v_call: TRBV6-2/TRBV6-3
d_call: TRBD1
j_call: TRBJ1-5
cdr3_aa: CASSRTGGGSNQPQHF
cdr3_nt: TGTGCCAGCAGCCGTACAGGGGGAGGAAGCAATCAGCCCCAGCATTTT

clone_size: NA
v_call: TRBV28
d_call: TRBD1
j_call: TRBJ1-2
cdr3_aa: CASSPTGTAKAYGYTF
cdr3_nt: TGTGCCAGCAGTCCGACCGGGACAGCAAAGGCCTATGGCTACACCTTC

clone_size: NA
v_call: TRBV7-2
d_call: TRBD1
j_call: TRBJ2-6
cdr3_aa: CASSLAGGSGANVLTF
cdr3_nt: TGTGCCAGCAGCCTTGCAGGGGGCTCTGGGGCCAACGTCCTGACTTTC

clone_size: NA
v_call: TRBV24-1
d_call: TRBD1
j_call: TRBJ2-7
cdr3_aa: CATSGEGGIDEQYF
cdr3_nt: TGTGCCACCAGTGGTGAAGGGGGCATCGACGAGCAGTACTTC